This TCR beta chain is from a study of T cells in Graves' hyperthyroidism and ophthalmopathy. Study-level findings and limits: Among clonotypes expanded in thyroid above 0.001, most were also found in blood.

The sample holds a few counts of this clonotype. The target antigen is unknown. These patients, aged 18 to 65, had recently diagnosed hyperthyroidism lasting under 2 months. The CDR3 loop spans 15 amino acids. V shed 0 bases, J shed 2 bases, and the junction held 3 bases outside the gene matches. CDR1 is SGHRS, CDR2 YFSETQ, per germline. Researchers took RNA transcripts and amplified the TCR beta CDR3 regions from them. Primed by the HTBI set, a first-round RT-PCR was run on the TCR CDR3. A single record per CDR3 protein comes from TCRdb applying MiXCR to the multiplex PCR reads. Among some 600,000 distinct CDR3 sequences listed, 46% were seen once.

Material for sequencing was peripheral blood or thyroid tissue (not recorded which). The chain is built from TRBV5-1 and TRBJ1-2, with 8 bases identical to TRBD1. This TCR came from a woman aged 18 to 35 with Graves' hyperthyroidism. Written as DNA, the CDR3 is TGCGCCAGCAGCTTGGGCCAGGGGGCGAACTATGGCTACACCTTC. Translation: CASSLGQGANYGYTF.